This T cell receptor beta chain emerged from a study of T cell repertoires in cytomegalovirus infection. Study findings and constraints: It was HLA-C-restricted CMV-specific TCR beta clonotypes that dominated the response ex vivo.

TCRdb analysed the reads with MiXCR anew, one entry per CDR3 protein. The table records tens of thousands of distinct CDR3 sequences, 25% to 40% of them present only once. Only a few counts were recorded for this clonotype. The antigen remains unidentified. The CDR3 is 14 residues long. V lost 6 bases and J lost 2; bases outside the gene matches: 7. CDR1 and CDR2 (germline): LNHDA, SQIVND (reference sequence). V gene TRBV19 combines with J gene TRBJ2-7; 7 bases line up with TRBD2. This TCR derives from a human donor in good health (CMV status not recorded). Some clones in this sample may be carry-over from other donors' samples. Sequences were obtained from PBMCs, sequenced either directly or after in vitro stimulation (not recorded which). In nucleotides, the CDR3 is TGTGCCAGTAGCCCGGCGGGGGACGCCTACGAGCAGTACTTC. Residues: CASSPAGDAYEQYF.